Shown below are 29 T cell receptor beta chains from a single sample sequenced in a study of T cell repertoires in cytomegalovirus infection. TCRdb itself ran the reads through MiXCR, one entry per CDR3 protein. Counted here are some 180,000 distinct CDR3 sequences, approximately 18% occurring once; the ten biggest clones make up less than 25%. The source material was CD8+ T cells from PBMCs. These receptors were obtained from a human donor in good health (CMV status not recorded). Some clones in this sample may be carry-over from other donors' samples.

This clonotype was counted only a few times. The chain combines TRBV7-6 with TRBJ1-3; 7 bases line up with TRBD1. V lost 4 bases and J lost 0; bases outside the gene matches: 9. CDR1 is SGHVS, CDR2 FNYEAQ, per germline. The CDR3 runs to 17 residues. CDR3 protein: CASSSIGQAISGNTIYF. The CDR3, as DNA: TGTGCCAGCAGCTCCATAGGACAGGCAATCTCTGGAAACACCATATATTTT.

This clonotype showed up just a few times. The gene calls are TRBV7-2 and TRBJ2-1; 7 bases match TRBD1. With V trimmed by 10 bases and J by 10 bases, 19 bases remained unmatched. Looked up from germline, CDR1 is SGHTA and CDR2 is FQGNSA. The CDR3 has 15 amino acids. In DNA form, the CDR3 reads TGTGCCACACTTAGGGGGACAGAGGATGCATTGGAGCAGTTCTTC. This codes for CATLRGTEDALEQFF. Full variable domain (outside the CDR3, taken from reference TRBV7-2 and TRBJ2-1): GAGVSQSPSNKVTEKGKDVELRCDPISGHTALYWYRQSLGQGLEFLIYFQGNSAPDKSGLPSDRFSAERTGGSVSTLTIQRTQQEDSAVYLCATLRGTEDALEQFFGPGTRLTVL.

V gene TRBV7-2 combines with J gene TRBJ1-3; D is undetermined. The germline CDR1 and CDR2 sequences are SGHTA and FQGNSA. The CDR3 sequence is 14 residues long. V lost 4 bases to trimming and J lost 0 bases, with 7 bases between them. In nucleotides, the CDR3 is TGTGCCAGCAGCTCGGGGTCCTCTGGAAACACCATATATTTT. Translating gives CASSSGSSGNTIYF.

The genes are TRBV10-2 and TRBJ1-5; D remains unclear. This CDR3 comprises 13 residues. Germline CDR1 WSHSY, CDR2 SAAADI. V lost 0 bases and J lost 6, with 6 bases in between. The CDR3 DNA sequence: TGCGCCAGCAGTGAGTCCCGCGCTCAGCCCCAGCATTTT. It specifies CASSESRAQPQHF.

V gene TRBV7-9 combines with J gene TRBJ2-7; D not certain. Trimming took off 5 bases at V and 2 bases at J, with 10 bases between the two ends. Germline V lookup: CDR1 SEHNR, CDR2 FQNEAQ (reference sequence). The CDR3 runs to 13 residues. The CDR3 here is CASSPGSPYEQYF. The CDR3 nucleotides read TGTGCCAGCAGCCCAGGCAGTCCCTACGAGCAGTACTTC.

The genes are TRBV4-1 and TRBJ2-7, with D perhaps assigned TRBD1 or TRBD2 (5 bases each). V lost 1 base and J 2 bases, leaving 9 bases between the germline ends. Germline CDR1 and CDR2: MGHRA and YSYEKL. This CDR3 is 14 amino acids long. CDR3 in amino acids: CASSQGDGPYEQYF. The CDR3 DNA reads TGCGCCAGCAGCCAAGGGGACGGACCCTACGAGCAGTACTTC.

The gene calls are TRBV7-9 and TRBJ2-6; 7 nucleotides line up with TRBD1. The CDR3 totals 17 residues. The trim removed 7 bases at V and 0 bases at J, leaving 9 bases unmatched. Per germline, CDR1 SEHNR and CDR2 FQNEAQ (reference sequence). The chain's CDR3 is CASILTGRASGANVLTF. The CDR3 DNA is TGTGCCAGCATCCTGACAGGGCGAGCCTCTGGGGCCAACGTCCTGACTTTC.

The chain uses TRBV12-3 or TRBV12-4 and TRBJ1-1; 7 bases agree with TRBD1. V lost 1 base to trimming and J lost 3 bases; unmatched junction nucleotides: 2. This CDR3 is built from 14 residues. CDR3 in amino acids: CASSLGGTDTEAFF. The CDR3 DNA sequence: TGTGCCAGCAGTTTAGGTGGGACAGACACTGAAGCTTTCTTT.

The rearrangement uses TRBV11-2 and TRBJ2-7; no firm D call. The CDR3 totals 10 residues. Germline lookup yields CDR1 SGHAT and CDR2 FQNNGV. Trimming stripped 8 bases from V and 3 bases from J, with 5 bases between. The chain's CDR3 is CASQDYEQYF. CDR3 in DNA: TGTGCCAGCCAAGACTACGAGCAGTACTTC.

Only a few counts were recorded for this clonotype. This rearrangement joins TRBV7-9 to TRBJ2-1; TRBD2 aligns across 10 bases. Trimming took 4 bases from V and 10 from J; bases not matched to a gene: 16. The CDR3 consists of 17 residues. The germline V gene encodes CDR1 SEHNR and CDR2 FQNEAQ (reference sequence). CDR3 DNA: TGTGCCAGCAGCTCCCCTACTAGCGGGGTAGCATCAATAGAGCAGTTCTTC. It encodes CASSSPTSGVASIEQFF. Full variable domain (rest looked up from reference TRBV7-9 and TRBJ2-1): DTGVSQNPRHKITKRGQNVTFRCDPISEHNRLYWYRQTLGQGPEFLTYFQNEAQLEKSRLLSDRFSAERPKGSFSTLEIQRTEQGDSAMYLCASSSPTSGVASIEQFFGPGTRLTVL.

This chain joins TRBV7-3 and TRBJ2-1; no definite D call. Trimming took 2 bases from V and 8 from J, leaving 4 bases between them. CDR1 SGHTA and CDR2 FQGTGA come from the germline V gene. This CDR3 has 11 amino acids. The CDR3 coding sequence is TGTGCCAGCAGCTTATCCGATGAGCAGTTCTTC. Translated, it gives CASSLSDEQFF.

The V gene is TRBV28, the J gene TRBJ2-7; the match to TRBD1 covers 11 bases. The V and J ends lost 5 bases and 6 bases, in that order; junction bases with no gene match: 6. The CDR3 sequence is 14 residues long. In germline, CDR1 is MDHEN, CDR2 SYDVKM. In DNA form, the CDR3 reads TGTGCCAGCAGTCCGGACAGGGGGCGCTTCGAGCAGTACTTC. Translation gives CASSPDRGRFEQYF.

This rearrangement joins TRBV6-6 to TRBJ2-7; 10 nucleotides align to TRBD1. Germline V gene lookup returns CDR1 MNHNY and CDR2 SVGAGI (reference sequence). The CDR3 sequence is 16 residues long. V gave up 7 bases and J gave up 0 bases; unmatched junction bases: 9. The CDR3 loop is CASIDRGRASSYEQYF. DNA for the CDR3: TGTGCCAGCATTGACAGGGGGCGAGCAAGCTCCTACGAGCAGTACTTC.

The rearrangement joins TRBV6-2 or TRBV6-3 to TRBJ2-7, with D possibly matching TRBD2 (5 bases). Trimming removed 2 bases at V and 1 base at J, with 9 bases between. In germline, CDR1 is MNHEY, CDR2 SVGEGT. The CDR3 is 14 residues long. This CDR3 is CASSYRGNSYEQYF. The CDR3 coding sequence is TGTGCCAGCAGTTACCGAGGGAATTCCTACGAGCAGTACTTC.

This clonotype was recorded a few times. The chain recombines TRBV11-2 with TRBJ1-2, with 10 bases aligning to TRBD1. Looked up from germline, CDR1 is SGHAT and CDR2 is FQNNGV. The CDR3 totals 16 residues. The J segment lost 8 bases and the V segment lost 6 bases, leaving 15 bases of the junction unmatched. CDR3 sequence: CASSMGPGQGLGGYTF. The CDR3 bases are TGTGCCAGCAGTATGGGACCGGGACAGGGGTTAGGAGGCTACACCTTC. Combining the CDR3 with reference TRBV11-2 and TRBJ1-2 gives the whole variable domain EAGVAQSPRYKIIEKRQSVAFWCNPISGHATLYWYQQILGQGPKLLIQFQNNGVVDDSQLPKDRFSAERLKGVDSTLKIQPAKLEDSAVYLCASSMGPGQGLGGYTFGSGTRLTVV.

This CDR3 is CASSPSPNTEAFF. The CDR3 DNA is TGTGCCAGCAGTCCCAGTCCTAACACTGAAGCTTTCTTT. The V gene is TRBV12-3 or TRBV12-4, the J gene TRBJ1-1; D is unclear. The CDR3 totals 13 residues. V shed 5 bases and J shed 2 bases, with 9 bases lying between them.

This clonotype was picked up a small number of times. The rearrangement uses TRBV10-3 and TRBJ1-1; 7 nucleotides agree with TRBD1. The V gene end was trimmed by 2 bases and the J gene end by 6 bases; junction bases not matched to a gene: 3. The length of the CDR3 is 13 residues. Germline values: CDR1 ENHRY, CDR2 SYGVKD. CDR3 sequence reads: CAISEGTVPEAFF. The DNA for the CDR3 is TGTGCCATCAGTGAGGGGACAGTACCTGAAGCTTTCTTT.

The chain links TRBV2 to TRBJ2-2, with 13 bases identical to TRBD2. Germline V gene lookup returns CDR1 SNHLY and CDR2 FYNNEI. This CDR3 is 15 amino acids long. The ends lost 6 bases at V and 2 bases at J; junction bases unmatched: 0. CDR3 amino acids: CASRGLAGNTGELFF. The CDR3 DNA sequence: TGTGCCAGCAGGGGACTAGCGGGAAACACCGGGGAGCTGTTTTTT.

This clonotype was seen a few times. Here the CDR3 reads CASIEIAGIKETQYF. The DNA of the CDR3 is TGTGCCAGCATTGAGATAGCGGGGATAAAAGAGACCCAGTACTTC. The rearrangement uses TRBV2 and TRBJ2-5, with 8 bases aligning to TRBD2. Germline V gene data show CDR1 as SNHLY and CDR2 as FYNNEI. Trimming removed 7 bases from V and 3 bases from J; junction bases left unmatched: 10. The length of the CDR3 is 15 residues.

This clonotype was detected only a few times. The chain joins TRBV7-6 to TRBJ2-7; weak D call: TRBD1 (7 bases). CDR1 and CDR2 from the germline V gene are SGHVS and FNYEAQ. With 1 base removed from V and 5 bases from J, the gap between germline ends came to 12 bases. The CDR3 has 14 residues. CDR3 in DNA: TGTGCCAGCAGCTTAGTCTCCAGGGGGGACGAGCAGTACTTC. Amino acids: CASSLVSRGDEQYF. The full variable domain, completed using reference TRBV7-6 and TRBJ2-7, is GAGVSQSPRYKVTKRGQDVALRCDPISGHVSLYWYRQALGQGPEFLTYFNYEAQQDKSGLPNDRFSAERPEGSISTLTIQRTEQRDSAMYRCASSLVSRGDEQYFGPGTRLTVT.

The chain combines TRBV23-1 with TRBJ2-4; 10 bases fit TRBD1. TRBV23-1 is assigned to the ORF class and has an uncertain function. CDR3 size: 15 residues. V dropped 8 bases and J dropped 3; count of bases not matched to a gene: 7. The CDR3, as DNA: TGCGCCAGCGGGACAGGGGCGAGGGGCAAAAACATTCAGTACTTC. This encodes CASGTGARGKNIQYF.

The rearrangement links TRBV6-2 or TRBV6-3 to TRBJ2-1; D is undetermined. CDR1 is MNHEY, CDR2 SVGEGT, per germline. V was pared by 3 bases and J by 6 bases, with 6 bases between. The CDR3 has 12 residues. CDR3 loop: CASSYRINEQFF. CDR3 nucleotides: TGTGCCAGCAGTTATCGGATCAATGAGCAGTTCTTC.

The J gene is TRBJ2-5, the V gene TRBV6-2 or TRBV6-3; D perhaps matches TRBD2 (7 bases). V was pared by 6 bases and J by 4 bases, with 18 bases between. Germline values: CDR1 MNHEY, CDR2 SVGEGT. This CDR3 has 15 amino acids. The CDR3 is CASRDRGARSETQYF. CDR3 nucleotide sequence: TGTGCCAGCAGAGATCGGGGGGCGCGATCAGAGACCCAGTACTTC.

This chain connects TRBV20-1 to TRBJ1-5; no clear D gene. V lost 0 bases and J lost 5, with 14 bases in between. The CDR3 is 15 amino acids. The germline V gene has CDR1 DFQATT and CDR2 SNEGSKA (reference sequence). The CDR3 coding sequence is TGCAGTGCTAGAGATCGAAAGGGTTTGGATCAGCCCCAGCATTTT. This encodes CSARDRKGLDQPQHF.

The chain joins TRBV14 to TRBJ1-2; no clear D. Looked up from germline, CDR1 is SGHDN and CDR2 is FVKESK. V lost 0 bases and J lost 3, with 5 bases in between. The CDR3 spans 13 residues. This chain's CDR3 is CASSQEMDYGYTF. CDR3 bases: TGTGCCAGCAGCCAAGAAATGGACTATGGCTACACCTTC.

The CDR3 DNA reads as TGCAGCGTTGAGACAGGGGGCTTGGCCGGGGAGCTGTTTTTT. Its protein product is CSVETGGLAGELFF. The chain is built from TRBV29-1 and TRBJ2-2, with 10 bases aligning to TRBD1. The length of the CDR3 is 14 residues. The J segment lost 6 bases and the V segment lost 3 bases, leaving 4 bases of the junction unmatched. CDR1 is SQVTM and CDR2 is ANQGSEA in the germline V gene.

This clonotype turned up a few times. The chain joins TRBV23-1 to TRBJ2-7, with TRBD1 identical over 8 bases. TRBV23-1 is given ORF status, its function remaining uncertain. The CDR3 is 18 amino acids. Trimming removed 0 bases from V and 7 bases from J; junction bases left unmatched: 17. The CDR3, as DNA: TGCGCCAGCAGTCAATCGTCCGACAGGGGACCACTATTGTTGGAGCAGTACTTC. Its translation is CASSQSSDRGPLLLEQYF.

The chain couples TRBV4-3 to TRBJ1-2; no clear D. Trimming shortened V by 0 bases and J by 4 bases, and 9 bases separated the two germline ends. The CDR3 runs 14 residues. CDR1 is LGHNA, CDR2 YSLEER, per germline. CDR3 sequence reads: CASSQDDASYGYTF. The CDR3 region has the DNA TGCGCCAGCAGCCAAGATGACGCAAGCTATGGCTACACCTTC.

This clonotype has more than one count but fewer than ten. The CDR3 region has the DNA TGTGCCTGGAGTTGGACAGGGAGTTTCTACGAGCAGTACTTC. It translates to CAWSWTGSFYEQYF. This sequence joins TRBV30 and TRBJ2-7; 8 nucleotides line up with TRBD1. This CDR3 has 14 amino acids. Germline V gene sequence: CDR1 GTSNPN, CDR2 SVGIG (reference sequence). The V gene end was trimmed by 2 bases and the J gene end by 3 bases; junction bases not matched to a gene: 6.